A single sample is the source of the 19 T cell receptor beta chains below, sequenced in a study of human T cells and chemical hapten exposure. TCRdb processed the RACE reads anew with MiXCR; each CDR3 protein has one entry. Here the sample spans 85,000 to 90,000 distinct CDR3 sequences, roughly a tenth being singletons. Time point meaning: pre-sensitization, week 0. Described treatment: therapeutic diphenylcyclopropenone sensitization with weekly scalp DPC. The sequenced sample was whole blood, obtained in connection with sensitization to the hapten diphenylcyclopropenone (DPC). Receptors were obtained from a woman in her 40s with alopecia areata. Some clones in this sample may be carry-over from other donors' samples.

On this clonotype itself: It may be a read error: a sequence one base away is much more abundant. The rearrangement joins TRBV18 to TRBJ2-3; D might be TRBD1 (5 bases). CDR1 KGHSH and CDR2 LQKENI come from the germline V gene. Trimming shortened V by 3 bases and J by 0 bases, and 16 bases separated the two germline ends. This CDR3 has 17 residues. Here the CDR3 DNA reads TGTGCCAGCTCACCCCTGAACAGCAGGGCTAGCACAGATACGCAGTATTTT. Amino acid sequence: CASSPLNSRASTDTQYF.

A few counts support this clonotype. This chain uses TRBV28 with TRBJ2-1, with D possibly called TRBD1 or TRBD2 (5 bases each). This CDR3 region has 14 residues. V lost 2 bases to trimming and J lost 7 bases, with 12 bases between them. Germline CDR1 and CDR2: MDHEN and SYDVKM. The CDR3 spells CASSLGDHGNEQFF. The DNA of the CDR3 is TGTGCCAGCAGTTTAGGGGACCACGGAAATGAGCAGTTCTTC. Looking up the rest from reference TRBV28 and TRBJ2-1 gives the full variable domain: DVKVTQSSRYLVKRTGEKVFLECVQDMDHENMFWYRQDPGLGLRLIYFSYDVKMKEKGDIPEGYSVSREKKERFSLILESASTNQTSMYLCASSLGDHGNEQFFGPGTRLTVL.

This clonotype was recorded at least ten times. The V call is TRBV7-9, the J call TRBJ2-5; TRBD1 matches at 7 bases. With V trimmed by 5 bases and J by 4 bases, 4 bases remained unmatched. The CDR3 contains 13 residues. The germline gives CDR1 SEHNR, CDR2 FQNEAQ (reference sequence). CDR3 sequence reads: CASSPRGPETQYF. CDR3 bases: TGTGCCAGCAGCCCAAGGGGGCCAGAGACCCAGTACTTC.

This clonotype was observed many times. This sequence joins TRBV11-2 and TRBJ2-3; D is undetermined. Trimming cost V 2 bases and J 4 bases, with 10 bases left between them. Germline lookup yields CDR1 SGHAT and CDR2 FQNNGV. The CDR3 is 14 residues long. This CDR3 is CASSLTQRPDTQYF. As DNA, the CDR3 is TGTGCCAGCAGCTTAACCCAACGACCAGATACGCAGTATTTT. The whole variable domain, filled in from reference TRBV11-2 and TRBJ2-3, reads EAGVAQSPRYKIIEKRQSVAFWCNPISGHATLYWYQQILGQGPKLLIQFQNNGVVDDSQLPKDRFSAERLKGVDSTLKIQPAKLEDSAVYLCASSLTQRPDTQYFGPGTRLTVL.

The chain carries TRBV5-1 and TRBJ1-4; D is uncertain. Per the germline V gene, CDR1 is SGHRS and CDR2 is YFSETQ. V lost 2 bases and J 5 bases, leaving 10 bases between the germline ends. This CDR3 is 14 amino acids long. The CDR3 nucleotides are TGCGCCAGCAGCTTTCTAGGGCAGAATGAAAAACTGTTTTTT. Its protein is CASSFLGQNEKLFF.

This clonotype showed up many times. CDR3 in amino acids: CASSLHIFGTGGGETQYF. CDR3 in DNA: TGTGCCAGCAGTTTACATATTTTTGGGACAGGGGGCGGAGAGACCCAGTACTTC. V and J are TRBV12-3 or TRBV12-4 and TRBJ2-5, with TRBD1 identical over 12 bases. This CDR3 is built from 18 residues. The ends lost 2 bases at V and 4 bases at J; junction bases unmatched: 11.

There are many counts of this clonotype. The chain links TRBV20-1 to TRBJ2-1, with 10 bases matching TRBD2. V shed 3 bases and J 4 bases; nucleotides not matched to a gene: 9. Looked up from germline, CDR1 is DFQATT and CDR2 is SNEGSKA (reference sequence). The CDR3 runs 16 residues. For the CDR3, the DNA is TGCAGTGCTAGGCAAGTGACTAGCGGGTGGTACAATGAGCAGTTCTTC. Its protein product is CSARQVTSGWYNEQFF.

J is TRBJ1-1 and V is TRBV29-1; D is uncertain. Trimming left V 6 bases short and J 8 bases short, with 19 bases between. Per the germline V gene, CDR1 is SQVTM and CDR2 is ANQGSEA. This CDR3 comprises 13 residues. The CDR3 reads CSVKFLGYFEAFF. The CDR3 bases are TGCAGCGTGAAGTTTTTGGGCTATTTCGAAGCTTTCTTT.

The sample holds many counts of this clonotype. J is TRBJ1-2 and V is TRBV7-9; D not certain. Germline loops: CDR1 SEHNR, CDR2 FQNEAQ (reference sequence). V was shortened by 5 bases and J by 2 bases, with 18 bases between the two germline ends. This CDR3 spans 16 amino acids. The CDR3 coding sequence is TGTGCCAGCAGCCCTCCCGTAGGGTCCGGCAACTATGGCTACACCTTC. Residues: CASSPPVGSGNYGYTF.

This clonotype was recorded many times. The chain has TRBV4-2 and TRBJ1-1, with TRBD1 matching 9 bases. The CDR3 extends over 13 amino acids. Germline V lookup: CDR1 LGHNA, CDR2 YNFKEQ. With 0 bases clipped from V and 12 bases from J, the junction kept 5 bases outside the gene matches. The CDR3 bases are TGTGCCAGCAGCCAAGATGCGGGACAGGGCTCTTTCTTT. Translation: CASSQDAGQGSFF.

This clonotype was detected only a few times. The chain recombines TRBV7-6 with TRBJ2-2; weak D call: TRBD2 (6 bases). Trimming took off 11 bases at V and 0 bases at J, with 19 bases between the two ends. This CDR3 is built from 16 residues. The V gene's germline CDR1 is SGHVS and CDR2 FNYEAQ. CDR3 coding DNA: TGTGCCTCAACTAATTGGGCGGGGTCGAACACCGGGGAGCTGTTTTTT. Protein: CASTNWAGSNTGELFF.

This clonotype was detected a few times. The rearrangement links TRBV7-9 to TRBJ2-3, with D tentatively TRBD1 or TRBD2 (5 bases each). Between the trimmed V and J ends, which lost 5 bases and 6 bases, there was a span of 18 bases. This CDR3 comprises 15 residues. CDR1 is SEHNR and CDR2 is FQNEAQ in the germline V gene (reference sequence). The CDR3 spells CASSPHRGRGDTQYF. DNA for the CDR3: TGTGCCAGCAGCCCCCATAGGGGCAGAGGGGATACGCAGTATTTT.

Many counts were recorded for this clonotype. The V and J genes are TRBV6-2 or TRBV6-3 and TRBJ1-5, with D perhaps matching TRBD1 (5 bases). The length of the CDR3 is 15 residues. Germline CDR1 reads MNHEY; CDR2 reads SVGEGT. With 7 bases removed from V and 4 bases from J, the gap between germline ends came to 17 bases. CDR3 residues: CASIAAGGLNQPQHF. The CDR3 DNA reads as TGTGCCAGCATCGCCGCCGGGGGACTAAATCAGCCCCAGCATTTT.

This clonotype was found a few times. The CDR3 region is CASGNDLRNEQFF. The CDR3 nucleotides are TGTGCTAGTGGTAATGACCTGCGCAATGAGCAGTTCTTC. This chain links TRBV12-5 with TRBJ2-1, with D uncertain. CDR3 length equals 13 residues. V shed 5 bases and J shed 6 bases, with 11 bases lying between them. Germline CDR1 reads LGHNT; CDR2 reads FRNRAP. Full variable domain (rest looked up from reference TRBV12-5 and TRBJ2-1): DARVTQTPRHKVTEMGQEVTMRCQPILGHNTVFWYRQTMMQGLELLAYFRNRAPLDDSGMPKDRFSAEMPDATLATLKIQPSEPRDSAVYFCASGNDLRNEQFFGPGTRLTVL.

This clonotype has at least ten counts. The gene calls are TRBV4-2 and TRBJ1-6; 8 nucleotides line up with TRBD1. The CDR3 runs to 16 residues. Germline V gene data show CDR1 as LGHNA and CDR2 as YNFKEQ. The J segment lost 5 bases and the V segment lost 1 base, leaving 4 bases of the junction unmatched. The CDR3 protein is CASSQGGGQDNSPLHF. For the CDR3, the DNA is TGTGCCAGCAGCCAAGGGGGGGGACAGGATAATTCACCCCTCCACTTT.

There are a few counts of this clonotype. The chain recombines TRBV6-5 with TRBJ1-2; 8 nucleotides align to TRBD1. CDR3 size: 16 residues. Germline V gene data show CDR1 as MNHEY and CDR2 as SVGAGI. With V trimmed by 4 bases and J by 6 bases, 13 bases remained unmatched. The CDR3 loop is CASSSRTGFFQDGYTF. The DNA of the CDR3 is TGTGCCAGCAGTTCCCGGACAGGGTTTTTTCAGGATGGCTACACCTTC.

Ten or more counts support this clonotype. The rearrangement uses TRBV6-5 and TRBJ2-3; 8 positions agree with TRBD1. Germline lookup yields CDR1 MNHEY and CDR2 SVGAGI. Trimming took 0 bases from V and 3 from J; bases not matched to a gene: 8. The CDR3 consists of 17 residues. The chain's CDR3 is CASSYSGAGGWTDTQYF. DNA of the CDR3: TGTGCCAGCAGTTACTCCGGGGCAGGGGGCTGGACAGATACGCAGTATTTT.

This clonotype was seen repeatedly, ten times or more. In DNA, the CDR3 is TGTGCCAGCAGTCGAGACAGCTGGGATACGCAGTATTTT. Protein product: CASSRDSWDTQYF. V usage is TRBV6-2 or TRBV6-3 and J usage is TRBJ2-3; TRBD1 is a possible D gene (5 bases). Trimming removed 5 bases at V and 6 bases at J, with 12 bases between. This CDR3 region has 13 residues. Germline lookup yields CDR1 MNHEY and CDR2 SVGEGT.

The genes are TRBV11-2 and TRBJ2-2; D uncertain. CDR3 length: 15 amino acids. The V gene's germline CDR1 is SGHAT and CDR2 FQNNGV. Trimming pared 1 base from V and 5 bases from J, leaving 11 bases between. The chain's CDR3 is CASSLGSKVTGELFF. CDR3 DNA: TGTGCCAGCAGCTTAGGATCTAAGGTGACCGGGGAGCTGTTTTTT.